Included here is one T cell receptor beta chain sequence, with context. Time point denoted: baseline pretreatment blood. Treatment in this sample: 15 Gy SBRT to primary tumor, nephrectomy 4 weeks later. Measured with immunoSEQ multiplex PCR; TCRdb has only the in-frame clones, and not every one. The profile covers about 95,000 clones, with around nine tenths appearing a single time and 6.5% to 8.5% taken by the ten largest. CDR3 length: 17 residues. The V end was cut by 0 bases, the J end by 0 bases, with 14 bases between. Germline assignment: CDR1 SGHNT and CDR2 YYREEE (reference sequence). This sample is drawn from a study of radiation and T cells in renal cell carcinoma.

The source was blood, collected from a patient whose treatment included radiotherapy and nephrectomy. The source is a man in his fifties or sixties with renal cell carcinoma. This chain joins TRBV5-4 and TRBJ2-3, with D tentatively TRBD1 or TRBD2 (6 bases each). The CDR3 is CASSLESGAASTDTQYF. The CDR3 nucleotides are TGTGCCAGCAGCTTGGAATCGGGGGCCGCGAGCACAGATACGCAGTATTTT.